Shown below are 22 T cell receptor beta chains from a single sample sequenced in a study of blood T cell repertoires in COVID-19. Assay used: immunoSEQ multiplex PCR; TCRdb lists only in-frame clones, some missing. This sample has 100,000 to 150,000 clones; roughly 79% occur once, and the top ten carry around a quarter. Sequencing input: peripheral blood. The receptors come from a human donor in a cohort sampled during active COVID-19.

The chain combines TRBV5-4 with TRBJ2-3, with TRBD2 identical over 12 bases. Germline V gene data show CDR1 as SGHNT and CDR2 as YYREEE (reference sequence). The J segment lost 5 bases and the V segment lost 4 bases, leaving 8 bases of the junction unmatched. This CDR3 region has 16 residues. The CDR3 DNA reads as TGTGCCAGCAGCAGTACGGTACTAGCGGGGGGAGATACGCAGTATTTT. Residues: CASSSTVLAGGDTQYF. Full variable domain (remainder filled in from reference TRBV5-4 and TRBJ2-3): ETGVTQSPTHLIKTRGQQVTLRCSSQSGHNTVSWYQQALGQGPQFIFQYYREEENGRGNFPPRFSGLQFPNYSSELNVNALELDDSALYLCASSSTVLAGGDTQYFGPGTRLTVL.

The chain joins TRBV9 to TRBJ2-3; D is ambiguous. The germline V gene encodes CDR1 SGDLS and CDR2 YYNGEE. The V end lost 0 bases, the J end lost 3 bases, and 2 bases lay between the germline ends. The CDR3 loop spans 12 amino acids. CDR3 DNA: TGTGCCAGCAGCGTAGCGACAGATACGCAGTATTTT. Protein sequence: CASSVATDTQYF.

J is TRBJ2-1 and V is TRBV4-3; 7 positions match TRBD1. The CDR3 length is 16 residues. The junction had 7 bases not matched to a gene; V was cut back by 1 base and J by 4 bases. CDR1 is LGHNA and CDR2 is YSLEER in the germline V gene. CDR3 in DNA: TGCGCCAGCAGCCAAGGAACAGGGGTCATTTACAATGAGCAGTTCTTC. It translates to CASSQGTGVIYNEQFF.

This sequence joins TRBV6-2 or TRBV6-3 and TRBJ2-7, with D maybe TRBD1 (7 bases). Trimming left V 0 bases short and J 0 bases short, with 12 bases between. The germline CDR1 and CDR2 sequences are MNHEY and SVGEGT. The CDR3 covers 16 residues. CDR3 in amino acids: CASSYSSGGISYEQYF. The CDR3 DNA follows: TGTGCCAGCAGTTACTCCTCAGGGGGGATCTCCTACGAGCAGTACTTC.

The chain recombines TRBV7-2 with TRBJ2-3, with TRBD2 matching over 7 bases. This CDR3 has 14 residues. Germline loops: CDR1 SGHTA, CDR2 FQGNSA. V lost 3 bases and J lost 0; bases outside the gene matches: 0. The CDR3 DNA follows: TGTGCCAGCAGCTTTAGCGGGAGCACAGATACGCAGTATTTT. Protein: CASSFSGSTDTQYF.

The chain has TRBV19 and TRBJ1-1, with D uncertain. Germline CDR1 and CDR2: LNHDA and SQIVND (reference sequence). V lost 1 base, J lost 0 bases, and 9 bases lay in between. This CDR3 contains 15 residues. CDR3 residues: CASSIVDSLNTEAFF. The CDR3 DNA reads TGTGCCAGTAGTATAGTCGACTCTCTGAACACTGAAGCTTTCTTT.

The V call is TRBV6-6, the J call TRBJ1-2; possible D gene TRBD1, 6 bases. Germline assignment: CDR1 MNHNY and CDR2 SVGAGI (reference sequence). Trimming removed 6 bases from V and 4 bases from J, with 15 bases in between. The CDR3 extends over 14 amino acids. CDR3 sequence (DNA): TGTGCCAGCAGGGGGACACTTCGGGGCTATGGCTACACCTTC. Its translation is CASRGTLRGYGYTF.

This chain connects TRBV19 to TRBJ2-2; TRBD2 matches at 9 bases. Trimming cost V 5 bases and J 3 bases; bases outside gene matches: 7. CDR1 is LNHDA, CDR2 SQIVND, per germline (reference sequence). The CDR3 loop spans 16 amino acids. This chain's CDR3 is CASSYLSGRDTGELFF. CDR3 DNA: TGTGCCAGTAGTTACCTTAGCGGGAGAGACACCGGGGAGCTGTTTTTT.

The chain recombines TRBV28 with TRBJ1-1, with a weak D call TRBD1 (6 bases). The germline CDR1 and CDR2 sequences are MDHEN and SYDVKM. V dropped 6 bases and J dropped 4 bases, with 12 bases sitting between them. The CDR3 loop spans 13 amino acids. This CDR3 is CASSPEGGTEAFF. The CDR3 DNA reads TGTGCCAGCAGCCCCGAAGGGGGCACTGAAGCTTTCTTT. Full variable domain (outside the CDR3, taken from reference TRBV28 and TRBJ1-1): DVKVTQSSRYLVKRTGEKVFLECVQDMDHENMFWYRQDPGLGLRLIYFSYDVKMKEKGDIPEGYSVSREKKERFSLILESASTNQTSMYLCASSPEGGTEAFFGQGTRLTVV.

This clone appeared once. The chain links TRBV15 to TRBJ1-6, with TRBD1 matching 9 bases. CDR3 length equals 16 residues. Germline V gene data show CDR1 as LNHNV and CDR2 as YYDKDF (reference sequence). Trimming at V came to 0 bases and at J to 7 bases, leaving 4 bases not matched to a gene. The CDR3 DNA reads TGTGCCACCAGCAGAGATCAAGGGACAGGGAATTCACCCCTCCACTTT. Amino acid sequence: CATSRDQGTGNSPLHF.

This clone was picked up one time. This rearrangement joins TRBV6-6 to TRBJ2-2; 7 bases match TRBD2. The V segment lost 2 bases and the J segment 3 bases; nucleotides outside the gene matches: 0. This CDR3 is built from 14 residues. Germline V gives CDR1 MNHNY, CDR2 SVGAGI (reference sequence). CDR3 region: CASSYGRDTGELFF. Here the CDR3 DNA reads TGTGCCAGCAGTTACGGGAGGGACACCGGGGAGCTGTTTTTT.

The chain is built from TRBV28 and TRBJ1-5, with 8 bases identical to TRBD1. Germline CDR1 and CDR2: MDHEN and SYDVKM. The CDR3 covers 15 residues. With V trimmed by 5 bases and J by 4 bases, 7 bases remained unmatched. CDR3 sequence reads: CASSRPWTGNQPQHF. The CDR3, as DNA: TGTGCCAGCAGTCGGCCCTGGACAGGGAATCAGCCCCAGCATTTT. Full variable domain (missing parts from reference TRBV28 and TRBJ1-5): DVKVTQSSRYLVKRTGEKVFLECVQDMDHENMFWYRQDPGLGLRLIYFSYDVKMKEKGDIPEGYSVSREKKERFSLILESASTNQTSMYLCASSRPWTGNQPQHFGDGTRLSIL.

The chain has TRBV5-6 and TRBJ2-2; 9 bases are a match to TRBD2. The CDR3 consists of 16 residues. Trimming removed 5 bases from V and 5 bases from J; junction bases left unmatched: 10. Germline V lookup: CDR1 SGHDT, CDR2 YYEEEE. CDR3 residues: CASREVSGSGTGELFF. CDR3 bases: TGTGCCAGCAGAGAGGTTAGCGGGAGTGGAACCGGGGAGCTGTTTTTT.

The chain is built from TRBV27 and TRBJ2-3; TRBD2 matches 8 bases. The germline gives CDR1 MNHEY, CDR2 SMNVEV (reference sequence). This CDR3 has 19 amino acids. Losses at the gene ends were 3 bases for V and 4 bases for J; bases not matched to a gene: 18. CDR3 DNA: TGTGCCAGCAGTTTTGGCCGGAGGAGGGCGGGAGGTTTCTCAGATACGCAGTATTTT. It is translated as CASSFGRRRAGGFSDTQYF.

This chain links TRBV2 with TRBJ2-2; perhaps TRBD1 as D (5 bases). Trimming stripped 3 bases from V and 3 bases from J, with 8 bases between. The germline gives CDR1 SNHLY, CDR2 FYNNEI. The CDR3 has 14 residues. Here the CDR3 reads CASSEFRDTGELFF. CDR3 nucleotide sequence: TGTGCCAGCAGTGAGTTCAGGGACACCGGGGAGCTGTTTTTT.

The gene calls are TRBV24-1 and TRBJ2-5, with 7 bases that match TRBD1. Germline V CDR1 and CDR2: KGHDR, SFDVKD. V shed 3 bases and J 3 bases; nucleotides not matched to a gene: 6. The CDR3 is made up of 15 amino acids. CDR3 sequence (DNA): TGTGCCACCAGTGATATGACAGGGATTAAAGAGACCCAGTACTTC. This sequence encodes CATSDMTGIKETQYF.

The chain joins TRBV6-2 or TRBV6-3 to TRBJ1-1; 7 bases align to TRBD1. CDR3 length: 13 residues. V was pared by 2 bases and J by 8 bases, with 5 bases of the junction left unmatched. CDR1 and CDR2 from the germline V gene are MNHEY and SVGEGT. CDR3 region: CASSYIDRAEAFF. DNA for the CDR3: TGTGCCAGCAGTTACATAGACAGGGCCGAAGCTTTCTTT.

The J gene is TRBJ2-5, the V gene TRBV21-1; TRBD2, the D gene given by the table, was not confirmed from the DNA. TRBV21-1 constitutes a pseudogene. This CDR3 has 17 residues. CDR3 protein: CASSKARVPTGQETQYF. CDR3 DNA sequence: TGTGCCAGCAGCAAAGCGCGGGTGCCCACGGGACAAGAGACCCAGTACTTC.

The chain couples TRBV28 to TRBJ1-5; D not resolved. V was clipped by 4 bases and J by 1 base, with 17 bases between them. The CDR3 sequence is 17 residues long. Germline V gene sequence: CDR1 MDHEN, CDR2 SYDVKM. The DNA of the CDR3 is TGTGCCAGCAGTTGGAGGGCCTACCTTGGGAGCAATCAGCCCCAGCATTTT. Residues: CASSWRAYLGSNQPQHF.

This clone was recorded once. The chain uses TRBV9 and TRBJ2-3; a weak D match, TRBD2 (5 bases). Germline V gene data show CDR1 as SGDLS and CDR2 as YYNGEE. The CDR3 contains 16 residues. V was shortened by 0 bases and J by 0 bases, with 11 bases between the two germline ends. The CDR3 reads CASSVDGGRSTDTQYF. DNA for the CDR3: TGTGCCAGCAGCGTAGACGGCGGGCGAAGCACAGATACGCAGTATTTT.

Note on this clone: Since no conserved phenylalanine or tryptophan closes the CDR3, a read error is the likely cause. The DNA is left out, because the CDR3 cannot be placed on it with certainty; the CDR3 is given as TCRdb lists it. V is TRBV20-1 and J is TRBJ1-1; the D call in the table, TRBD1, was not verified against the DNA. Counting both end residues, the CDR3 totals 10 amino acids. Looked up from germline, CDR1 is DFQATT and CDR2 is SNEGSKA (reference sequence). The CDR3 sequence is CSARGRGIQE.

This clone was recorded a few times. This chain joins TRBV3-1 (or the pseudogene TRBV3-2) and TRBJ2-7, with D perhaps matching TRBD1 (6 bases). The germline V gene encodes CDR1 LGHDT and CDR2 YNNKEL (reference sequence). The length of the CDR3 is 15 residues. Deletions cut 2 bases from V and 2 bases from J, with 13 bases between. The CDR3 is CASSQTGYSAYEQYF. CDR3 coding DNA: TGTGCCAGCAGCCAAACAGGGTACTCTGCCTACGAGCAGTACTTC.